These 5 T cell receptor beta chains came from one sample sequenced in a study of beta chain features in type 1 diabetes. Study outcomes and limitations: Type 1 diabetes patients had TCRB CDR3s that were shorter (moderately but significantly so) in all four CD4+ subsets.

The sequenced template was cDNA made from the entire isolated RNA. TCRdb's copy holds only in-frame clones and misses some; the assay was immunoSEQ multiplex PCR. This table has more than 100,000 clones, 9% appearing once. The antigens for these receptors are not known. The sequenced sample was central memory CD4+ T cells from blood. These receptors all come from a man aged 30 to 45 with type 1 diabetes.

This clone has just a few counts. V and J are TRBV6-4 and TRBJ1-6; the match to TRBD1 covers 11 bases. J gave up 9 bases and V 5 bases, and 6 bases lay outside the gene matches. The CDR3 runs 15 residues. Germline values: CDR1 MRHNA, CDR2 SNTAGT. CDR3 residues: CASSFRDRGFSPLHF. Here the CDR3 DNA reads TGTGCCAGCAGTTTCCGGGACAGGGGGTTTTCACCCCTCCACTTT.

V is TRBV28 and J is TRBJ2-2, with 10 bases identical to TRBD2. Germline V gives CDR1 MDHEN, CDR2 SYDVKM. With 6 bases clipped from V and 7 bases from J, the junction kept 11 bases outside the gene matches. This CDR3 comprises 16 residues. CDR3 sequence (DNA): TGTGCCAGCAGCCCCGATCCTAGCGGGGGTATCGGGGAGCTGTTTTTT. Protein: CASSPDPSGGIGELFF.

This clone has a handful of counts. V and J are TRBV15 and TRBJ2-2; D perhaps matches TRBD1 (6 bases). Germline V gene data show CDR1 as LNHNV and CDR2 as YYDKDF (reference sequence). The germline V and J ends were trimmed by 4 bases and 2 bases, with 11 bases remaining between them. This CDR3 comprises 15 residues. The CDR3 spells CATSTGTLNTGELFF. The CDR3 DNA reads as TGTGCCACCAGCACAGGGACATTAAACACCGGGGAGCTGTTTTTT.

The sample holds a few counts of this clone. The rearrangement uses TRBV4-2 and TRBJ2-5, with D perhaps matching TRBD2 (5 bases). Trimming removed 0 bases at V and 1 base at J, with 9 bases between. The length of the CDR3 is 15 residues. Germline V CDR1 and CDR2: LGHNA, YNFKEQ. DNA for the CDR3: TGTGCCAGCAGCCAAGATAAGACTACCCAAGAGACCCAGTACTTC. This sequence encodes CASSQDKTTQETQYF.

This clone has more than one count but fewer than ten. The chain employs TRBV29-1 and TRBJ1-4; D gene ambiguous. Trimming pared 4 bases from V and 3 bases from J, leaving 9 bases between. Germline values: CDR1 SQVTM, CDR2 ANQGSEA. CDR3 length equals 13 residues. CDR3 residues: CSVVAPSNEKLFF. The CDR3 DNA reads TGCAGCGTTGTTGCGCCTTCTAATGAAAAACTGTTTTTT.